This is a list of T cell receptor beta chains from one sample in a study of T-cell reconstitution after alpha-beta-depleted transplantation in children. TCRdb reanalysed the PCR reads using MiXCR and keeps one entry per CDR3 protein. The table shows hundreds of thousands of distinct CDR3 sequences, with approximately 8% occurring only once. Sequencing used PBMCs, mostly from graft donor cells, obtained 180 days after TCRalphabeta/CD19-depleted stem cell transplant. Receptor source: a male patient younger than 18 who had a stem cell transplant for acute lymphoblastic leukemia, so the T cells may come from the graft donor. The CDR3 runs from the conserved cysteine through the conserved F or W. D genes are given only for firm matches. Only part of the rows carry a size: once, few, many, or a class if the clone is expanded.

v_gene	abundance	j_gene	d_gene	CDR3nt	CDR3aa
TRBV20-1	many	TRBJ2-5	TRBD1	TGCAGTGCGACGAACAGGGGGCTTGAGACCCAGTACTTC	CSATNRGLETQYF
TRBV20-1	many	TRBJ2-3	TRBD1	TGCAGTGCTACCCCGACAGGGGATACGCAGTATTTT	CSATPTGDTQYF
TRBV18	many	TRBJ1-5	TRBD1	TGTGCCAGCTCCCAAGGGACAGGGGATAATCAGCCCCAGCATTTT	CASSQGTGDNQPQHF
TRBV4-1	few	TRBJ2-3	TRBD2	TGCGCCAGCAGCCAAGTAGCGGGAGCAGATACGCAGTATTTT	CASSQVAGADTQYF
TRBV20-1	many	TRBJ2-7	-	TGCAGTGCCCAGGTTCGGCTACACGGGTCCCCCGAGCAGTACTTC	CSAQVRLHGSPEQYF
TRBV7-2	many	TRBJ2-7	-	TGTGCCAGCAGCCGCCTATTGGACTACGAGCAGTACTTC	CASSRLLDYEQYF
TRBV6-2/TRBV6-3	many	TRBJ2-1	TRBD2	TGTGCCAGCAGCAAGGGACTAGCCGCCCGAAGAGGTGAGCAGTTCTTC	CASSKGLAARRGEQFF
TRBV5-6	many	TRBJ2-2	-	TGTGCCAGCAGATCAAGAGGGGGCGGGGAGCTGTTTTTT	CASRSRGGGELFF
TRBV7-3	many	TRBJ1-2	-	TGTGCCAGCACTGCCTATGGCTACACCTTC	CASTAYGYTF
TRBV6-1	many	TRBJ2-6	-	TGTGCCAGCAGGGAACCTGGGGCCAACGTCCTGACTTTC	CASREPGANVLTF
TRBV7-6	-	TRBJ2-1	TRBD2	TGTGCCAGCAGCTTATCGACTAGCCAGACCTTCGTGAAGTACAATGAGCAGTTCTTC	CASSLSTSQTFVKYNEQFF
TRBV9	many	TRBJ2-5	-	TGTGCCAGCAGCGTAGGGTTCCAAGAGACCCAGTACTTC	CASSVGFQETQYF
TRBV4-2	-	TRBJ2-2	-	TGTGCCAGCAGCCAGGGGCTACCGGGACCCTCCCCCGCCGGGGAGCTGTTTTTT	CASSQGLPGPSPAGELFF
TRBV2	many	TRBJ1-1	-	TGTGCCAGCAGTGAGGGGTACATGAACACTGAAGCTTTCTTT	CASSEGYMNTEAFF
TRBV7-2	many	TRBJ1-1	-	TGTGCCAGCAGCTCCCCAGGGGCGGGTGGCACTGAAGCTTTCTTT	CASSSPGAGGTEAFF
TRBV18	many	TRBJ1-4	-	TGTGCCAGCTCACCCAAGGACAGACAAGCAACTAATGAAAAACTGTTTTTT	CASSPKDRQATNEKLFF
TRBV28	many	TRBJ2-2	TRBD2	TGTGCCAGCAGTTTCCTCTCCCTAACTAGCGGGAGGGACACCGGGGAGCTGTTTTTT	CASSFLSLTSGRDTGELFF
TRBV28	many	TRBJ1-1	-	TGTGCCAGCAGTTTGTTGAACACTGAAGCTTTCTTT	CASSLLNTEAFF
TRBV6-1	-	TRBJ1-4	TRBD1	TGTGCCAGCAGTACCGGGACAGGCTTTGAAAAACTGTTTTTT	CASSTGTGFEKLFF
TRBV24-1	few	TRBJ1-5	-	TGTGCCACCAGTGATCTAGTTTATAGCAATCAGCCCCAGCATTTT	CATSDLVYSNQPQHF
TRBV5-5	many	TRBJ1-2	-	TGTGCCAGCAGCTTGTGGAGGTCAGGGAGGAGTGGCTACACCTTC	CASSLWRSGRSGYTF
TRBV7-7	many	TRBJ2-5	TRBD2	TGTGCTAGCAGCCCCAGCGGGAGAGGGGAGACCCAGTACTTC	CASSPSGRGETQYF
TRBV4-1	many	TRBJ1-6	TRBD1	TGCGCCAGCAGCCAAGATGTCTTGGGACAGGGGAATTCACCCCTCCACTTT	CASSQDVLGQGNSPLHF
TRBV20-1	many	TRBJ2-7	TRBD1	TGCAGTGCTGGACACGGGACAGGGCGAAAGTACTTC	CSAGHGTGRKYF
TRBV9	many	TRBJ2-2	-	TGTGCCAGCAGCGACGAACCCGGCAGGGGCGACACCGGGGAGCTGTTTTTT	CASSDEPGRGDTGELFF
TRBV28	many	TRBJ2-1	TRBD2	TGTGCCACCGATCGGACTAGCGGGAACAATGAGCAGTTCTTC	CATDRTSGNNEQFF
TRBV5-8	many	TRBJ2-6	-	TGTGCCAGCAGCCAGGGGCTCTCTGGGGCCAACGTCCTGACTTTC	CASSQGLSGANVLTF
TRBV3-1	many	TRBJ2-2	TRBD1	TGTGCCAGCAGCCAAGACCGGGACAGGGCACGCGGGGAGCTGTTTTTT	CASSQDRDRARGELFF
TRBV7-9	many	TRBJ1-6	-	TGTGCCAGCAGCCCATATAGAGGGGAAAGGAACTCACCCCTCCACTTT	CASSPYRGERNSPLHF
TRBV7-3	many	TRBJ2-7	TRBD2	TGTGCCAGCAGCTTAGGACTAGCGGGAGGGCCGATCCCTTACGAGCAGTACTTC	CASSLGLAGGPIPYEQYF
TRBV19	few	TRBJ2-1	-	TGTGCCAGTAGGCTGGACGGGAGCTCCTACAATGAGCAGTTCTTC	CASRLDGSSYNEQFF
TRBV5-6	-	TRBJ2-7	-	TGTGCCAGCAGCTGGGCACAGCCCTCCTACGAGCAGTACTTC	CASSWAQPSYEQYF
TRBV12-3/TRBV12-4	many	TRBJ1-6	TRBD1	TGTGCCAGCAGTTCAGACAGGGGATCCCGGAGCTCCTATAATTCACCCCTCCACTTT	CASSSDRGSRSSYNSPLHF
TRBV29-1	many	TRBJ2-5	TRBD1	TGCAGCGTGGGCCGGGACAGGGGAGGTTTCGAGACCCAGTACTTC	CSVGRDRGGFETQYF
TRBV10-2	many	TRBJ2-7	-	TGCGCCAGCAGAAGGCCAAGCTCCTACGAGCAGTACTTC	CASRRPSSYEQYF
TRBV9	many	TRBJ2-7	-	TGTGCCAGCAGCGTAGCTCCCTACTACGAGCAGTACTTC	CASSVAPYYEQYF
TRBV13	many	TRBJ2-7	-	TGTGCCAGCAGCAAGCCCGACTTGTCCTACGAGCAGTACTTC	CASSKPDLSYEQYF
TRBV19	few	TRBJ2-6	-	TGTGCCAGTAGTATAATGAAGGGACGACGCTCTGGGGCCAACGTCCTGACTTTC	CASSIMKGRRSGANVLTF
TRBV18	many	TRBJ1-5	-	TGTGCCAGCTCATCACGGACAGACAATCAGCCCCAGCATTTT	CASSSRTDNQPQHF
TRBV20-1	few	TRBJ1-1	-	TGCAGTGCTTCAAGAGGGGATTTGAGGAACACTGAAGCTTTCTTT	CSASRGDLRNTEAFF
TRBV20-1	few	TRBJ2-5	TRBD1	TGCAGTGCTAGGAAAAGGACAGGGCTAGAGACCCAGTACTTC	CSARKRTGLETQYF
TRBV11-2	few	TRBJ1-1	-	TGTGCCAGCAGCTTAGTGGTGGGCCGGAACACTGAAGCTTTCTTT	CASSLVVGRNTEAFF
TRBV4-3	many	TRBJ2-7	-	TGCGCCAGCAGCCAAACAAGGGGCTCGTCCTACGAGCAGTACTTC	CASSQTRGSSYEQYF
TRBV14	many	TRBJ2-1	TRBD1	TGTGCCAGCAGCCGGGACAGTCACAATGAGCAGTTCTTC	CASSRDSHNEQFF